This T cell receptor beta chain was sequenced for a study of T cell changes during pregnancy in multiple sclerosis. Clones were read by immunoSEQ multiplex PCR, and TCRdb kept only the in-frame ones, dropping some. Of tens of thousands of clones in the sample, around 94% are singletons; the top ten hold about 0.99%. V was clipped by 4 bases and J by 6 bases, with 22 bases between them. The CDR3 has 17 residues. Per germline, CDR1 LNHNV and CDR2 YYDKDF (reference sequence). The sequence derives from a female donor in good health, enrolled as a control in a pregnancy study. Sample: peripheral blood, taken in the second trimester of pregnancy. This chain links TRBV15 with TRBJ1-5, with TRBD1 as a possible D gene (6 bases). The CDR3 sequence: CATSKSPSAGDAQPQHF. DNA for the CDR3: TGTGCCACCAGCAAGAGCCCTTCCGCAGGGGACGCTCAGCCCCAGCATTTT.